A single sample is the source of the 14 T cell receptor beta chains below, sequenced in a study of blood T cell repertoires in COVID-19. Some clones are missing from TCRdb's copy, which holds only in-frame ones; the method was immunoSEQ multiplex PCR. The repertoire has roughly 78,000 clones, around four fifths of them found once; the top ten carry about 20%. Sequencing was done on a sample of peripheral blood. Receptors were obtained from an elderly woman with acute or convalescent COVID-19.

V is TRBV9 and J is TRBJ2-1, with D maybe TRBD1 (6 bases). V lost 0 bases and J lost 0, with 10 bases in between. Looked up from germline, CDR1 is SGDLS and CDR2 is YYNGEE. This CDR3 spans 16 amino acids. CDR3 protein: CASSVGGGSSYNEQFF. CDR3 nucleotides: TGTGCCAGCAGCGTAGGAGGGGGTAGCTCCTACAATGAGCAGTTCTTC.

V usage is TRBV2 and J usage is TRBJ2-7; D not resolved. The germline V gene encodes CDR1 SNHLY and CDR2 FYNNEI. V dropped 3 bases and J dropped 6 bases, with 12 bases sitting between them. The CDR3 has 13 amino acids. CDR3 sequence (DNA): TGTGCCAGCAGTGAGGGCGAGTTTGGCGAGCAGTACTTC. Translation: CASSEGEFGEQYF. The variable domain in full, with the rest retrieved from reference TRBV2 and TRBJ2-7, is EPEVTQTPSHQVTQMGQEVILRCVPISNHLYFYWYRQILGQKVEFLVSFYNNEISEKSEIFDDQFSVERPDGSNFTLKIRSTKLEDSAMYFCASSEGEFGEQYFGPGTRLTVT.

This clone was found once. V and J are TRBV6-5 and TRBJ2-7; D remains unclear. V shed 9 bases and J shed 2 bases, with 11 bases lying between them. The CDR3 runs to 12 residues. Germline CDR1 MNHEY, CDR2 SVGAGI. The CDR3, as DNA: TGTGCCAGTGAAAGCGCAGCCTACGAGCAGTACTTC. Translating it yields CASESAAYEQYF.

The J gene is TRBJ1-1, the V gene TRBV6-5; D not resolved. The ends were cut back, 5 bases at V and 6 bases at J, with 16 bases in the middle. CDR3 size: 14 residues. CDR1 is MNHEY, CDR2 SVGAGI, per germline. CDR3 in amino acids: CASSPPRAPAEAFF. The CDR3 DNA follows: TGTGCCAGCAGTCCCCCGCGGGCTCCCGCTGAAGCTTTCTTT.

V and J are TRBV30 and TRBJ2-1; 8 nucleotides agree with TRBD1. Germline CDR1 is GTSNPN and CDR2 is SVGIG (reference sequence). With 2 bases clipped from V and 1 base from J, the junction kept 7 bases outside the gene matches. The CDR3 consists of 16 residues. The CDR3 DNA is TGTGCCTGGAGTACCAGGACAGGGATTTCCTACAATGAGCAGTTCTTC. This codes for CAWSTRTGISYNEQFF.

This sequence joins TRBV7-9 and TRBJ1-2, with D perhaps TRBD1 (6 bases). Germline-derived CDR1 and CDR2 are SEHNR and FQNEAQ (reference sequence). Trimming cost V 5 bases and J 6 bases, with 13 bases left between them. The CDR3 is 13 residues long. CDR3 nucleotide sequence: TGTGCCAGCAGCCAGAACAGGGTTCATGGCTACACCTTC. Translation: CASSQNRVHGYTF.

CDR3 nucleotides: TGTGCCAGCAGCTTACAGGGGGACTATGGCTACACCTTC. Translated, it gives CASSLQGDYGYTF. The chain carries TRBV7-8 and TRBJ1-2; 7 bases line up with TRBD1. The CDR3 has 13 residues. V shed 2 bases, J shed 3 bases, and the junction held 0 bases outside the gene matches. Germline V gene data show CDR1 as SGHVS and CDR2 as FQNEAQ.

The count of this clone is one. The J gene is TRBJ1-1, the V gene TRBV15, with D unresolved. Germline V gene sequence: CDR1 LNHNV, CDR2 YYDKDF (reference sequence). This CDR3 region has 13 residues. V lost 0 bases, J lost 7 bases, and 9 bases lay in between. The CDR3 sequence is CATSRDPTGEAFF. In nucleotides, the CDR3 is TGTGCCACCAGCAGAGATCCCACGGGTGAAGCTTTCTTT.

This sequence joins TRBV5-1 and TRBJ2-5, with a tentative D call TRBD1 (5 bases). This CDR3 spans 15 amino acids. V lost 4 bases and J 4 bases, leaving 17 bases between the germline ends. Germline V gives CDR1 SGHRS, CDR2 YFSETQ. This CDR3 is CASSTPTGEGETQYF. The DNA of the CDR3 is TGCGCCAGCAGCACCCCCACAGGAGAAGGAGAGACCCAGTACTTC.

A few counts support this clone. The rearrangement joins TRBV5-1 to TRBJ2-7; TRBD2 agrees at 11 bases. Germline loops: CDR1 SGHRS, CDR2 YFSETQ. CDR3 length: 17 residues. Losses at the gene ends were 4 bases for V and 0 bases for J; bases not matched to a gene: 9. The CDR3 sequence: CASSGGTSGRYSYEQYF. CDR3 coding DNA: TGCGCCAGCAGCGGCGGGACTAGCGGAAGATACTCCTACGAGCAGTACTTC.

This clone showed up just once. The chain links TRBV6-1 to TRBJ2-7; 9 nucleotides agree with TRBD1. Germline assignment: CDR1 MNHNS and CDR2 SASEGT. This CDR3 has 15 residues. V was pared by 0 bases and J by 5 bases, with 5 bases of the junction left unmatched. Written as DNA, the CDR3 is TGTGCCAGCAGTGAAGCAGAGACAGGGGGGGACGAGCAGTACTTC. Its translation is CASSEAETGGDEQYF.

This CDR3 is CASSSRTSGGSAYNEQFF. For the CDR3, the DNA is TGCGCCAGCAGCTCGCGGACTAGCGGGGGTTCCGCCTACAATGAGCAGTTCTTC. The J gene is TRBJ2-1, the V gene TRBV5-1, with 13 bases that match TRBD2. The V gene end was trimmed by 3 bases and the J gene end by 2 bases; junction bases not matched to a gene: 8. Germline CDR1 reads SGHRS; CDR2 reads YFSETQ. The CDR3 contains 18 residues.

The CDR3 loop is CASSQEGSLGTDTQYF. CDR3 DNA sequence: TGCGCCAGCAGCCAAGAAGGTAGCCTCGGTACAGATACGCAGTATTTT. This chain joins TRBV4-1 and TRBJ2-3; D gene ambiguous. V lost 0 bases, J lost 3 bases, and 13 bases lay in between. Germline assignment: CDR1 MGHRA and CDR2 YSYEKL. The CDR3 extends over 16 amino acids.

The gene calls are TRBV19 and TRBJ2-7, with 10 nucleotides matching TRBD2. The CDR3 is 13 amino acids. Germline V lookup: CDR1 LNHDA, CDR2 SQIVND (reference sequence). With 8 bases clipped from V and 2 bases from J, the junction kept 3 bases outside the gene matches. The CDR3 is CASQAGGAYEQYF. The DNA for the CDR3 is TGTGCCAGTCAAGCGGGAGGGGCCTACGAGCAGTACTTC.